Sequencing of this T cell receptor beta chain was carried out in a study of T cells in tumors and immune-related adverse events. Profiling relied on immunoSEQ multiplex PCR, and the TCRdb table lists in-frame clones only, not all of them. The table shows about 2,500 clones, with 83% occurring only once. The V gene's germline CDR1 is LNHDA and CDR2 SQIVND (reference sequence). J lost 11 bases, V lost 4 bases, and 14 bases had no gene match. CDR3 length: 16 amino acids. This TCR came from a female donor with metastatic renal cell carcinoma. Sequencing was performed on tumor tissue, taken from a patient treated with anti-PD-1 therapy. V usage is TRBV19 and J usage is TRBJ2-3; TRBD2 aligns across 11 bases. The CDR3 nucleotides read TGTGCCAGTAGTAGAACTAGCGGGGGACTCCGAGACGGGCAGTATTTT. Its translation: CASSRTSGGLRDGQYF.